The rows below give T cell receptor beta chains drawn from one sample of a study of shared clonotypes between healthy human individuals. TCRdb keeps only in-frame clones here, not all; method: immunoSEQ multiplex PCR. The table records around 2,000,000 clones, 85% to 95% of them present only once. Input material: naive CD8+ T cells sorted from blood. Receptors were obtained from a man aged 18-30 years in good health. CDR3s include the opening cysteine and the closing phenylalanine or tryptophan. The D gene is left open where the match is weak. Not all rows give a size; the values are once, few, many and, for expanded clones, a class.

d_gene	v_gene	abundance	j_gene	CDR3nt	CDR3aa
-	TRBV6-5	-	TRBJ2-6	TGTGCCAGCAGTTTCTTCCGGACAGCCCCCTTTGGCCTGACTTTC	CASSFFRTAPFGLTF
-	TRBV5-6	-	TRBJ2-5	TGTGCCAGCAGCTTGGAGTACCAAGAGACCCAGTACTTC	CASSLEYQETQYF
TRBD2	TRBV11-2	-	TRBJ2-7	TGTGCCAGCGGGGATTCGTCCCTAGCGGGAGGGCTAAGCTCCTACGAGCAGTACTTC	CASGDSSLAGGLSSYEQYF
-	TRBV27	-	TRBJ1-6	TGTGCCGTATACCTCGGGGGGGGCTGTTCACCCCTCCACTTT	CAVYLGGGCSPLHF
TRBD1	TRBV7-6	-	TRBJ2-2	TGTGCCAGCAGCTTTAAACCCGACAGGGGGTGGACCGGGGAGCTGTTTTTT	CASSFKPDRGWTGELFF
-	TRBV6-5	-	TRBJ2-7	TGTGCCAGCCGAGGGGGGGGCGAGCAGTACTTC	CASRGGGEQYF
-	TRBV19	-	TRBJ2-1	TGTGCCTCCCAGGCGAGTGGGAGCTCCTACAATGAGCAGTTCTTC	CASQASGSSYNEQFF
-	TRBV27	-	TRBJ1-5	TGTGCCAGCAGTTTCGGGGGCCTGAATCAGCCCCAGCATTTT	CASSFGGLNQPQHF
TRBD2	TRBV27	-	TRBJ2-1	TGTGCCAGCAGTTTATTGTCGGGAGGCAATAATGAGCAGTTCTTC	CASSLLSGGNNEQFF
-	TRBV6-1	-	TRBJ1-2	TGTGCCAGCAGTCCCCGAGGGGCCAGGAATGGCTACACCTTC	CASSPRGARNGYTF
TRBD1	TRBV7-9	-	TRBJ1-4	TGTGCCAGCAGCCTAGGGACAGTTGAACTGTTTTTT	CASSLGTVELFF
-	TRBV7-8	-	TRBJ1-1	TGTGCCAGCAGCTTAGTGGTGGGAATAGAGGATGAAGCTTTCTTT	CASSLVVGIEDEAFF
-	TRBV12-5	few	TRBJ2-7	TGTGCTAGTGGTCCCCATGGAGTGACAGAGGACTACGAGCAGTACTTC	CASGPHGVTEDYEQYF
-	TRBV7-8	-	TRBJ2-2	TGTGCCAGCAGCTTAGCACCTTCTGGGACCGGGGAGCTGTTTTTT	CASSLAPSGTGELFF
TRBD1	TRBV2	-	TRBJ1-1	TGTGCCAGCAGACAGGGGGTTATGAACACTGAAGCTTTCTTT	CASRQGVMNTEAFF
-	TRBV19	-	TRBJ1-5	TGTGCCAGTAGTATGGGAGGGGAGGGCAATCAGCCCCAGCATTTT	CASSMGGEGNQPQHF
TRBD2	TRBV27	-	TRBJ2-5	TGTGCCAGCAGACTAGCGGGAGGGGTGGAGACCCAGTACTTC	CASRLAGGVETQYF
TRBD1	TRBV10-2	-	TRBJ1-2	TGCGCCAGCAGTGGGTGGACAGGGCAGAACTATGGCTACACCTTC	CASSGWTGQNYGYTF
TRBD2	TRBV6-6	-	TRBJ2-7	TGTGCCAGCAGTTTCTTAGCGGGAGGGCCCGACAAGCAGTACTTC	CASSFLAGGPDKQYF
-	TRBV2	-	TRBJ2-7	TGTGCCAGCAGTGATGGGCAGGGAGTCGACTACGAGCAGTACTTC	CASSDGQGVDYEQYF
-	TRBV9	-	TRBJ1-3	TGTGCCAGCAGCGTAGTGAGCTCTGGAAACACCATATATTTT	CASSVVSSGNTIYF
TRBD1	TRBV19	-	TRBJ1-1	TGTGCCAGTAGTTCCTTTGGACAGGGTGGGACTGAAGCTTTCTTT	CASSSFGQGGTEAFF
-	TRBV7-8	-	TRBJ2-3	TGTGCCAGCAGCTTTTTCGATCGGAGTATGGATACGCAGTATTTT	CASSFFDRSMDTQYF
TRBD1	TRBV29-1	-	TRBJ2-7	TGCAGCGTTGAACCCAGGGGGCAAGCCTACGAGCAGTACTTC	CSVEPRGQAYEQYF
TRBD2	TRBV6-5	-	TRBJ2-7	TGTGCCACCGGACTAGCGGGAGTTTTCGAGCAGTACTTC	CATGLAGVFEQYF
-	TRBV27	-	TRBJ2-5	TGTGCCAGCAGCCTGGTCGGGACTTTTGGAGAGACCCAGTACTTC	CASSLVGTFGETQYF
-	TRBV14	-	TRBJ1-2	TGTGCCAGCAGCCAAGGTCTGGGGGGTGGCTACACCTTC	CASSQGLGGGYTF
TRBD1	TRBV19	-	TRBJ2-7	TGTGCCAGTACCCCCGACAGGGGGCACTACGAGCAGTACTTC	CASTPDRGHYEQYF
-	TRBV18	-	TRBJ1-1	TGTGCCAGCTCACCATCCCGGTTTATGAACACTGAAGCTTTCTTT	CASSPSRFMNTEAFF
-	TRBV18	-	TRBJ2-7	TGTGCCAGCTGCCCCATTGGGGGGCAGAGCTCCTACGAGCAGTACTTC	CASCPIGGQSSYEQYF
-	TRBV14	-	TRBJ1-2	TGTGCCAGCAGCCGGGGAGGGCCCTATGGCTACACCTTC	CASSRGGPYGYTF
-	TRBV6-5	-	TRBJ1-1	TGTGCCAGCAGTTGGGGGGAGGGGAACACTGAAGCTTTCTTT	CASSWGEGNTEAFF
TRBD1	TRBV25-1	once	TRBJ1-1	TGTGCCAGCAGTGGAGCTGACAGGGCTCTGTCTGGAGCTTTCTTT	CASSGADRALSGAFF
-	TRBV18	-	TRBJ2-7	TGTGCCAGCTCACCACTAGCAGGGTTTTACGAGCAGTACTTC	CASSPLAGFYEQYF
-	TRBV10-3	-	TRBJ2-7	TGTGCCATCGGCGTCGACGAGCAGTACTTC	CAIGVDEQYF
-	TRBV13	-	TRBJ1-1	TGTGCCAGCAGCTTTTCTCTTGAAGCTTTCTTT	CASSFSLEAFF
-	TRBV6-5	few	TRBJ1-5	TGTGCCACCGCTGAAGTCGCAGACAATCAGCCCCAGCATTTT	CATAEVADNQPQHF
-	TRBV29-1	-	TRBJ2-5	TGCAGCGTTTATAGGGATAAGCCGGAGACCCAGTACTTC	CSVYRDKPETQYF
-	TRBV18	-	TRBJ2-5	TGTGCCAGCTCCTTATACAGGGGAGGAGAGACCCAGTACTTC	CASSLYRGGETQYF
-	TRBV5-1	once	TRBJ2-5	TGCGCCAGCAGCCCGGACGGACAAGAGACCCAGTACTTC	CASSPDGQETQYF
-	TRBV7-3	-	TRBJ2-3	TGTGCCAGCAGCTCAGAAGGGTGGGACGGCACAGATACGCAGTATTTT	CASSSEGWDGTDTQYF
-	TRBV5-1	-	TRBJ2-5	TGCGCCAGCAGCTTGTTCCTTGAGGAGACCCAGTACTTC	CASSLFLEETQYF
-	TRBV6-5	-	TRBJ2-5	TGTGCCAGCAGTTACGGGCAGGGGATAGTAGAGACCCAGTACTTC	CASSYGQGIVETQYF
TRBD2	TRBV11-2	-	TRBJ2-3	TGTGCCAGCAGCGCTGGGACTAGCGGTCCTACTAGCACAGATACGCAGTATTTT	CASSAGTSGPTSTDTQYF
-	TRBV5-4	-	TRBJ2-5	TGTGCCGGGCGGGACAGCCAAGAGACCCAGTACTTC	CAGRDSQETQYF
-	TRBV2	-	TRBJ2-2	TGTGCCAGCAGTGAAAGGACGGGACTCCCAAACACCGGGGAGCTGTTTTTT	CASSERTGLPNTGELFF
TRBD1	TRBV28	-	TRBJ1-2	TGTGCCAGCAGTCGACAGGGCCACTATGGCTACACCTTC	CASSRQGHYGYTF
-	TRBV27	-	TRBJ1-1	TGTGCCAGCAGTTTAGAGAGGCTTCCACGGACTGAAGCTTTCTTT	CASSLERLPRTEAFF
TRBD2	TRBV11-2	-	TRBJ2-7	TGTGCCAGCAGCCAACTAGCGGGGGGGCCGGGCGAGCAGTACTTC	CASSQLAGGPGEQYF
-	TRBV10-3	once	TRBJ1-6	TGTGCCATCAGTTCCAAAGTCCTCGGGTATTCACCCCTCCACTTT	CAISSKVLGYSPLHF
TRBD1	TRBV28	-	TRBJ1-5	TGTGCCAGCAGTTCACCATACGGGACAGGGGGCGCGGGTTTGATCAATCAGCCCCAGCATTTT	CASSSPYGTGGAGLINQPQHF
TRBD1	TRBV7-2	-	TRBJ1-4	TGTGCCAGCAGCATCCCGGAAAGGGGGCTCGATAATGAAAAACTGTTTTTT	CASSIPERGLDNEKLFF
-	TRBV28	few	TRBJ1-5	TGTGCCAGCAGTTCTTCACAGCCCCAGCATTTT	CASSSSQPQHF
-	TRBV5-1	-	TRBJ2-1	TGCGCCAGCAGGTCCGACCGGGGCCGCAATGAGCAGTTCTTC	CASRSDRGRNEQFF
-	TRBV5-1	-	TRBJ1-1	TGCGCCAGCAGTTCCACAGGGCCCCCTGAAGCTTTCTTT	CASSSTGPPEAFF
-	TRBV28	-	TRBJ2-7	TGTGCCAGCAGTTTGAGTGTCGGCTCCTACGAGCAGTACTTC	CASSLSVGSYEQYF
-	TRBV29-1	-	TRBJ1-2	TGCAGCGCTCTTGTGGGGAGTCCTAACTATGGCTACACCTTC	CSALVGSPNYGYTF